The next 22 T cell receptor beta chains were all read from a single sample in a study of T cell responses to AZD1222 COVID-19 vaccine. Using immunoSEQ multiplex PCR, the repertoire was profiled, and TCRdb retains in-frame clones only, with some absent. The table has about 160,000 clones, about nine tenths seen once. The sequencing used peripheral blood, collected on day 0 of AZD1222 vaccination. The receptors shown here come from an adult in good health.

This clone was found once. V and J are TRBV5-1 and TRBJ2-5; TRBD1 or TRBD2 may be the D gene (5 bases each). This CDR3 is 14 amino acids long. CDR1 SGHRS and CDR2 YFSETQ come from the germline V gene. With 0 bases removed from V and 3 bases from J, the gap between germline ends came to 9 bases. The CDR3 here is CASSLERGEETQYF. The CDR3 DNA reads TGCGCCAGCAGCTTGGAGAGGGGAGAAGAGACCCAGTACTTC.

V is TRBV4-1 and J is TRBJ2-4, with 8 bases matching TRBD2. CDR1 is MGHRA and CDR2 is YSYEKL in the germline V gene. The CDR3 length is 15 residues. The V segment lost 3 bases and the J segment 8 bases; nucleotides outside the gene matches: 9. CDR3 loop: CASSQVARGVYIQYF. DNA for the CDR3: TGCGCCAGCAGCCAGGTCGCGCGGGGGGTGTACATTCAGTACTTC.

The chain combines TRBV6-4 with TRBJ2-6, with D perhaps given as TRBD1 or TRBD2 (5 bases each). The germline V gene has CDR1 MRHNA and CDR2 SNTAGT. V was cut by 4 bases and J by 3 bases, with 10 bases left in between. The CDR3 is made up of 15 amino acids. For the CDR3, the DNA is TGTGCCAGCAGTGCCCTTGGGGGTGGGGCCAACGTCCTGACTTTC. This sequence encodes CASSALGGGANVLTF.

As regards this clone: The sample contains more than one DNA sequence encoding this CDR3. The rearrangement joins TRBV6-5 to TRBJ1-1, with a tentative D call TRBD1 (5 bases). From germline, CDR1 is MNHEY and CDR2 SVGAGI. Trimming took off 2 bases at V and 4 bases at J, with 8 bases between the two ends. This CDR3 spans 13 amino acids. The CDR3 here is CASSYRGGTEAFF. The CDR3 DNA is TGTGCCAGCAGTTACAGGGGAGGCACTGAAGCTTTCTTT.

This chain uses TRBV13 with TRBJ1-3; 8 bases are shared with TRBD1. The V gene's germline CDR1 is PRHDT and CDR2 FYEKMQ (reference sequence). Losses at the gene ends were 8 bases for V and 4 bases for J; bases not matched to a gene: 7. The CDR3 sequence is 14 residues long. Here the CDR3 DNA reads TGTGCCAGCCGAAGGACAGGGAGCGGAAACACCATATATTTT. Translating gives CASRRTGSGNTIYF.

This chain connects TRBV6-5 to TRBJ1-1, with a tentative D call TRBD1 (6 bases). Germline V gene data show CDR1 as MNHEY and CDR2 as SVGAGI. With 2 bases removed from V and 5 bases from J, the gap between germline ends came to 12 bases. This CDR3 has 14 amino acids. CDR3 DNA: TGTGCCAGCAGTTACGGGGGGCTAGGTACTGAAGCTTTCTTT. This sequence encodes CASSYGGLGTEAFF.

CDR3 sequence: CAWEHLSYTF. The DNA of the CDR3 is TGTGCCTGGGAACACCTCAGCTACACCTTC. V gene TRBV30 combines with J gene TRBJ1-2; D is undetermined. V was shortened by 5 bases and J by 9 bases, with 10 bases between the two germline ends. Germline CDR1 and CDR2: GTSNPN and SVGIG (reference sequence). This CDR3 region has 10 residues.

The V gene is TRBV10-1, the J gene TRBJ1-5, with D possibly being TRBD1 (6 bases). The CDR3 covers 13 residues. Per germline, CDR1 WNHNN and CDR2 SYGVQD (reference sequence). Trimming left V 6 bases short and J 7 bases short, with 13 bases between. CDR3: CASSGDRRQPQHF. In DNA form, the CDR3 reads TGCGCCAGCAGCGGTGACAGGCGGCAGCCCCAGCATTTT.

This sequence joins TRBV19 and TRBJ2-7; 12 bases line up with TRBD2. The CDR3 spans 16 residues. With V trimmed by 5 bases and J by 4 bases, 9 bases remained unmatched. Germline assignment: CDR1 LNHDA and CDR2 SQIVND (reference sequence). CDR3 sequence: CASSLGLAGSAYEQYF. Here the CDR3 DNA reads TGTGCCAGTAGTCTTGGACTAGCGGGATCGGCTTACGAGCAGTACTTC.

The chain joins TRBV15 to TRBJ2-1; 8 bases fit TRBD1. V shed 5 bases and J 6 bases; nucleotides not matched to a gene: 3. This CDR3 is 13 amino acids long. The germline V gene has CDR1 LNHNV and CDR2 YYDKDF (reference sequence). In nucleotides, the CDR3 is TGTGCCACCAGCTCGGGACAGGTCAATGAGCAGTTCTTC. Amino acid sequence: CATSSGQVNEQFF.

About this clone: Sequence at one end of the junction differs from germline and may be a read error. V gene TRBV6-2 or TRBV6-3 combines with J gene TRBJ1-2, with D unclear. Germline values: CDR1 MNHEY, CDR2 SVGEGT. The CDR3 runs to 11 residues. The CDR3: CASSYYYGYTF. The CDR3 DNA sequence: TGTGCCAGCAGCTACTATTATGGCTACACCTTC.

This clone has just one count. V is TRBV7-9 and J is TRBJ1-2; perhaps TRBD1 as D (5 bases). There are 12 residues in the CDR3. V was pared by 5 bases and J by 3 bases, with 7 bases between. Germline values: CDR1 SEHNR, CDR2 FQNEAQ (reference sequence). DNA for the CDR3: TGTGCCAGCAGCGGGGGGGACTATGGCTACACCTTC. Translating gives CASSGGDYGYTF.

The chain links TRBV7-2 to TRBJ1-5; weak D call: TRBD1 (6 bases). V was shortened by 5 bases and J by 3 bases, with 14 bases between the two germline ends. This CDR3 region has 15 residues. The germline CDR1 and CDR2 sequences are SGHTA and FQGNSA. The CDR3 DNA follows: TGTGCCAGCAGCGACAATGGACAGATCAATCAGCCCCAGCATTTT. Amino acid sequence: CASSDNGQINQPQHF.

The chain is built from TRBV5-1 and TRBJ2-2, with unresolved D. Germline-derived CDR1 and CDR2 are SGHRS and YFSETQ. The CDR3 covers 14 residues. V shed 0 bases and J shed 6 bases, with 9 bases lying between them. The CDR3 DNA is TGCGCCAGCAGCTTGGAGTTGCGTCCCGGGGAGCTGTTTTTT. The encoded protein is CASSLELRPGELFF.

The chain joins TRBV9 to TRBJ2-3; D unresolved. Trimming pared 4 bases from V and 0 bases from J, leaving 12 bases between. Germline V lookup: CDR1 SGDLS, CDR2 YYNGEE. This CDR3 has 15 amino acids. The CDR3 here is CASSLRAISTDTQYF. The CDR3 DNA is TGTGCCAGCAGCCTACGGGCTATTAGCACAGATACGCAGTATTTT.

The chain carries TRBV9 and TRBJ2-7; 9 positions match TRBD1. Germline V gene lookup returns CDR1 SGDLS and CDR2 YYNGEE. This CDR3 has 15 amino acids. V trimming: 3 bases; J trimming: 0 bases; junction bases outside the gene matches: 4. Here the CDR3 DNA reads TGTGCCAGCAGCGAGGGACAGGGTAGCTCCTACGAGCAGTACTTC. This codes for CASSEGQGSSYEQYF.

The chain employs TRBV4-2 and TRBJ1-6, with 10 bases that match TRBD1. Germline CDR1 and CDR2: LGHNA and YNFKEQ. Germline trimming cut 1 base from V and 10 bases from J; bases unmatched to any gene: 7. There are 16 residues in the CDR3. CDR3 sequence: CASSQGDRGYGSPLHF. CDR3 bases: TGTGCCAGCAGCCAAGGGGACAGGGGATACGGATCACCCCTCCACTTT.

This chain joins TRBV6-5 and TRBJ2-7, with 7 positions matching TRBD2. The CDR3 runs 13 residues. V was pared by 2 bases and J by 7 bases, with 5 bases of the junction left unmatched. Germline V gives CDR1 MNHEY, CDR2 SVGAGI. The CDR3 loop reads CASSYGPGREQYF. DNA for the CDR3: TGTGCCAGCAGTTACGGGCCCGGGAGGGAGCAGTACTTC.

The chain couples TRBV19 to TRBJ1-4, with D tentatively TRBD1 (6 bases). CDR1 LNHDA and CDR2 SQIVND come from the germline V gene (reference sequence). Trimming stripped 5 bases from V and 6 bases from J, with 13 bases between. CDR3 size: 14 residues. The CDR3 nucleotides read TGTGCCAGTAGTCTGTCGGGGGCGTATGAAAAACTGTTTTTT. It is translated as CASSLSGAYEKLFF.

The J gene is TRBJ2-7, the V gene TRBV11-2; no definite D call. The CDR3 is made up of 13 amino acids. The V gene's germline CDR1 is SGHAT and CDR2 FQNNGV. The ends were cut back, 0 bases at V and 6 bases at J, with 9 bases in the middle. The CDR3 sequence is CASSLERNLEQYF. In nucleotides, the CDR3 is TGTGCCAGCAGCTTAGAGAGAAACCTCGAGCAGTACTTC.

The chain recombines TRBV6-5 with TRBJ1-1, with 9 bases lining up with TRBD1. From germline, CDR1 is MNHEY and CDR2 SVGAGI. The V gene end was trimmed by 5 bases and the J gene end by 10 bases; junction bases not matched to a gene: 11. CDR3 size: 14 residues. The CDR3 here is CASSHPGQGRSAFF. The CDR3 DNA reads as TGTGCCAGCAGTCACCCGGGACAGGGAAGGTCAGCTTTCTTT.

The chain combines TRBV7-8 with TRBJ1-2; TRBD1 might be the D (6 bases). Deletions cut 2 bases from V and 10 bases from J, with 14 bases between. The CDR3 extends over 13 amino acids. The germline gives CDR1 SGHVS, CDR2 FQNEAQ. CDR3 nucleotides: TGTGCCAGCAGCTTAAGAGGGGGGGTGGACTACACCTTC. Amino acids: CASSLRGGVDYTF.